A single sample is the source of the 11 T cell receptor beta chains below, sequenced in a study of Graves' ophthalmopathy and Graves' hyperthyroidism. Amplified material comprised TCR beta CDR3 regions derived from RNA transcripts. Following a first-round RT-PCR that used HTBI primers, a second-round multiplex PCR was carried out. TCRdb re-called the multiplex PCR reads through MiXCR, storing one row per CDR3 protein. The repertoire consists of 40,000 to 45,000 distinct CDR3 sequences, with 52% occurring once and the leading ten covering more than 15%. Sequencing input: peripheral blood. The source is an adult man with Graves' ophthalmopathy.

The chain has TRBV29-1 and TRBJ1-6; a weak D match, TRBD1 (6 bases). There are 13 residues in the CDR3. Germline V gene data show CDR1 as SQVTM and CDR2 as ANQGSEA. V was trimmed by 5 bases and J by 7 bases, leaving 12 bases between them. The CDR3 loop is CSVRSGGNSPLHF. CDR3 bases: TGCAGCGTTCGGAGCGGGGGCAATTCACCCCTCCACTTT.

This clonotype was detected many times. The chain employs TRBV10-1 and TRBJ2-3, with 11 bases fitting TRBD2. CDR1 is WNHNN, CDR2 SYGVQD, per germline (reference sequence). V gave up 0 bases and J gave up 0 bases; unmatched junction bases: 2. This CDR3 comprises 17 residues. The CDR3 DNA reads TGCGCCAGCAGTGAGTCGACTAGCGGGGTCAGCACAGATACGCAGTATTTT. Translated: CASSESTSGVSTDTQYF.

Regarding this clonotype: Since no conserved phenylalanine or tryptophan closes the CDR3, a read error is the likely cause. The rearrangement uses TRBV28 and TRBJ1-1; D is unresolved. Germline CDR1 reads MDHEN; CDR2 reads SYDVKM. The CDR3 covers 14 residues. CDR3 nucleotide sequence: TGCGCCAGCACCCCTCCAAATTCCTTTCAAAAGGCTTTCTCT. It translates to CASTPPNSFQKAFS.

With regard to this clonotype: A much larger clone sits a single nucleotide away, making a read error possible. As DNA, the CDR3 is TGCGCCAGCAGCCAAGCAGGGGGCTTGGTCGGGGGGCTGTTTTTT. This gives the protein CASSQAGGLVGGLFF. The chain combines TRBV4-1 with TRBJ2-2; 8 bases match TRBD1. Germline values: CDR1 MGHRA, CDR2 YSYEKL. The CDR3 is made up of 15 amino acids.

The chain combines TRBV25-1 with TRBJ1-5; TRBD1 agrees at 7 bases. The CDR3 covers 14 residues. The junction had 5 bases not matched to a gene; V was cut back by 4 bases and J by 5 bases. Germline V CDR1 and CDR2: MGHDK, SYGVNS. The CDR3 region is CASSGQGFYQPQHF. Here the CDR3 DNA reads TGTGCCAGCAGTGGACAGGGCTTTTATCAGCCCCAGCATTTT.

In this sample, this clonotype turned up a few times. A clone one base away is much larger, so this may be a read error. The chain is built from TRBV12-5 and TRBJ1-1; possible D gene TRBD1, 5 bases. Germline CDR1 is LGHNT and CDR2 is FRNRAP. The CDR3 loop spans 15 amino acids. V lost 4 bases, J lost 0 bases, and 12 bases lay in between. CDR3 in amino acids: CASGSGVGLNTEAFF. CDR3 in DNA: TGTGCTAGTGGTTCAGGAGTGGGGCTGAACACTGAAGCTTTCTTT. Full variable domain (outside the CDR3, taken from reference TRBV12-5 and TRBJ1-1): DARVTQTPRHKVTEMGQEVTMRCQPILGHNTVFWYRQTMMQGLELLAYFRNRAPLDDSGMPKDRFSAEMPDATLATLKIQPSEPRDSAVYFCASGSGVGLNTEAFFGQGTRLTVV.

The rearrangement links TRBV29-1 to TRBJ1-4; D gene unclear. V was trimmed by 4 bases and J by 7 bases, leaving 10 bases between them. This CDR3 has 12 residues. Germline values: CDR1 SQVTM, CDR2 ANQGSEA. CDR3 protein: CSVGWGGEKLFF. In DNA form, the CDR3 reads TGCAGCGTTGGTTGGGGAGGTGAAAAACTGTTTTTT.

This clonotype appeared a single time. The J gene is TRBJ1-1, the V gene TRBV10-3; perhaps TRBD1 as D (6 bases). Germline-derived CDR1 and CDR2 are ENHRY and SYGVKD. Trimming shortened V by 3 bases and J by 12 bases, and 29 bases separated the two germline ends. The CDR3 extends over 17 amino acids. The CDR3: CAISEQGNSGANVLTFF. The CDR3 DNA follows: TGTGCCATCAGTGAACAGGGAAACTCTGGGGCCAACGTCCTGACTTTCTTT.

This clonotype came up many times. The V gene is TRBV4-1, the J gene TRBJ2-1; TRBD2 aligns across 13 bases. Trimming cost V 1 base and J 10 bases; bases outside gene matches: 7. Germline V gene sequence: CDR1 MGHRA, CDR2 YSYEKL. This CDR3 is 16 amino acids long. The CDR3 here is CASSQVTSGGAEEQFF. CDR3 coding DNA: TGCGCCAGCAGCCAAGTTACTAGCGGGGGGGCGGAGGAGCAGTTCTTC.

The CDR3 region has the DNA TGTGCCAGCAGCAAGAGAGAGAGGTTCGATGAGCAGTACTTC. The encoded protein is CASSKRERFDEQYF. This chain connects TRBV11-2 to TRBJ2-7; unclear D gene. The CDR3 consists of 14 residues. Germline CDR1 SGHAT, CDR2 FQNNGV. V was trimmed by 5 bases and J by 7 bases, leaving 18 bases between them.

This clonotype was observed at least ten times. This chain uses TRBV7-8 with TRBJ2-2; D is undetermined. This CDR3 spans 16 amino acids. CDR1 is SGHVS, CDR2 FQNEAQ, per germline. Deletions cut 0 bases from V and 1 base from J, with 9 bases between. CDR3 in DNA: TGTGCCAGCAGCTTAGCTAGCTGGGTGAACACCGGGGAGCTGTTTTTT. Protein product: CASSLASWVNTGELFF.